The TCR beta chain described here comes from a study of tumor and adjacent non-tumor tissue in lung cancer. Study results and limitations: Compared with tumor, normal lung showed significantly lower TCR diversity.

RNA was extracted from bulk tissue without any cell sorting. There are 16 residues in the CDR3. Germline lookup yields CDR1 SGHNT and CDR2 YYREEE (reference sequence). The trim removed 1 base at V and 5 bases at J, leaving 11 bases unmatched. A modified ARM-PCR protocol with three rounds of nested PCR amplified TCRbeta. TCRdb re-analysed the multiplex PCR reads in MiXCR, keeping a single row per CDR3 protein. The sample has more than 75,000 distinct CDR3 sequences, around 70% seen once. With respect to this clonotype: Its specificity is not known. The conserved final phenylalanine or tryptophan is absent from the CDR3, which likely points to a read error.

The J gene is TRBJ2-5, the V gene TRBV5-4, with 7 bases lining up with TRBD2. The sequencing sample was made of lung tumor tissue. The origin of this receptor is a woman between 65 and 79 years old with non-small cell lung cancer. The CDR3 nucleotides are TGTGCCAGCAGCTTGCTGCTGAAGCGGGGCGAGGAGACCCAGTACCTC. This gives the protein CASSLLLKRGEETQYL.